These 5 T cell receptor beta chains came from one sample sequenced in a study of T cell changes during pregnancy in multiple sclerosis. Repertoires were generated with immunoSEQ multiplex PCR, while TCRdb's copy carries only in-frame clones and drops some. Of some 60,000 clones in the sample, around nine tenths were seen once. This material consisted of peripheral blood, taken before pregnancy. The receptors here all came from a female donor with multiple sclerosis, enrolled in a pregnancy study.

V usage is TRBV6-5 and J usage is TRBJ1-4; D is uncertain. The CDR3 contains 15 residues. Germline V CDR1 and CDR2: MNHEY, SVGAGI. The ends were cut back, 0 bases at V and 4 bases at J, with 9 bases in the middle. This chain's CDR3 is CASSYSGQDNEKLFF. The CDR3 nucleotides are TGTGCCAGCAGTTACTCTGGGCAAGATAATGAAAAACTGTTTTTT.

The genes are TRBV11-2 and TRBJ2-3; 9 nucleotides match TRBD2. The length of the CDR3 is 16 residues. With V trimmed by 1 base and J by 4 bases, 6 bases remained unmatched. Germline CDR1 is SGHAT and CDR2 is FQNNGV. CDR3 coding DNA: TGTGCCAGCAGCTTAGGCCTAGCGGGGTTCGCAGATACGCAGTATTTT. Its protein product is CASSLGLAGFADTQYF.

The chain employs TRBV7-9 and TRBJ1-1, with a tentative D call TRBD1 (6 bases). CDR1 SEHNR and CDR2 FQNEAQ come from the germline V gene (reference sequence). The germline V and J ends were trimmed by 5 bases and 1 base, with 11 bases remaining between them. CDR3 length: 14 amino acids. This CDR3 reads CASSPEQGNTEAFF. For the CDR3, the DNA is TGTGCCAGCAGCCCGGAACAGGGGAACACTGAAGCTTTCTTT.

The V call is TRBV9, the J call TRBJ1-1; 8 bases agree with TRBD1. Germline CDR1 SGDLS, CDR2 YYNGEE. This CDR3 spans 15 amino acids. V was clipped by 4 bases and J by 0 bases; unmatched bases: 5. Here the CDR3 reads CASSPGGRLNTEAFF. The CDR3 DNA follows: TGTGCCAGCAGCCCAGGGGGCAGACTGAACACTGAAGCTTTCTTT. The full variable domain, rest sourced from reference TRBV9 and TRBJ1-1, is DSGVTQTPKHLITATGQRVTLRCSPRSGDLSVYWYQQSLDQGLQFLIQYYNGEERAKGNILERFSAQQFPDLHSELNLSSLELGDSALYFCASSPGGRLNTEAFFGQGTRLTVV.

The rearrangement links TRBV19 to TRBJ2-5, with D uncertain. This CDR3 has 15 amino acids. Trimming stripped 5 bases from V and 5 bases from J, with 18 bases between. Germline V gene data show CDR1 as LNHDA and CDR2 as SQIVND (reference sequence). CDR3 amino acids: CASSEVSVGRETQYF. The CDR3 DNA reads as TGTGCCAGTAGTGAAGTTTCGGTTGGGCGTGAGACCCAGTACTTC.